This entry concerns a single T cell receptor beta chain. This table comes from immunoSEQ multiplex PCR, and its TCRdb copy is limited to in-frame clones, with some not included. The table includes more than 40,000 clones, around nine tenths detected once. These data come from a study of blood T cell repertoires in COVID-19. The V end lost 1 base, the J end lost 4 bases, and 11 bases lay between the germline ends. Germline V CDR1 and CDR2: SGHRS, YFSETQ. The CDR3 totals 15 residues. The chain carries TRBV5-1 and TRBJ1-4, with D possibly matching TRBD1 (5 bases). The receptor was isolated from a man in his fifties with active COVID-19. Specimen: peripheral blood. CDR3 loop: CASSLMGGDNEKLFF. The CDR3, as DNA: TGCGCCAGCAGCTTGATGGGGGGTGATAATGAAAAACTGTTTTTT.